This TCR beta chain was identified during a study of blood T cell repertoires in COVID-19. Study information: Specimens from acute and convalescent COVID-19 originated in the United States, Italy and Spain. T cells, B-cell-depleted T cells, or PBMCs provided the cDNA or gDNA that served as material.

CDR3 length equals 15 residues. V dropped 3 bases and J dropped 5 bases, with 18 bases sitting between them. Germline CDR1 reads GTSNPN; CDR2 reads SVGIG (reference sequence). Authors' methods: Reference gene primer amplification yielded estimated nucleated cell counts. Produced via immunoSEQ multiplex PCR; TCRdb's table is partial and in-frame only. D and trimming were read from the DNA, whereas the V and J calls and clone size are those reported in that table. The data show roughly 180,000 clones, 86% seen once. The TCR sequence derives from a man aged 18 to 30 with acute or convalescent COVID-19. Source material: peripheral blood. The rearrangement joins TRBV30 to TRBJ2-3; possibly TRBD2 for D (7 bases). The CDR3 spells CAWRRGGGPVDTQYF. CDR3 sequence (DNA): TGTGCCTGGAGGCGTGGGGGGGGGCCGGTAGATACGCAGTATTTT.